The present entry profiles one T cell receptor beta chain with its context. The antigen remains unidentified. The data are from a study of prognosis after radiotherapy for stage I lung cancer. For the study at large: Individuals with stage I non-small cell lung cancer joined the cohort between 2018 and early 2019. Medical inoperability was the status assigned to all non-small cell lung cancer patients.

Germline V gives CDR1 LNHDA, CDR2 SQIVND (reference sequence). This CDR3 contains 14 residues. V dropped 7 bases and J dropped 1 base, with 12 bases sitting between them. Study outcomes and limitations: Tumor specificity was not determined for the expanded TCR clones.

The study amplified the TCR beta CDR3 region from genomic DNA. This amplification was carried out by two rounds of multiplex PCR. Primers specific to each TRBV and TRBJ gene were used in first-round PCR. TCRdb reanalysed the multiplex PCR reads using MiXCR and keeps one entry per CDR3 protein. The profile shows roughly 15,000 distinct CDR3 sequences, 17% of them singletons. At each of two time points, around 6.5 milliliters of venous blood were taken. The sequence derives from a donor over 45 with non-small cell lung cancer. The sequenced sample was PBMCs, obtained before or after stereotactic body radiation therapy (not recorded which). This sequence joins TRBV19 and TRBJ2-3, with D possibly TRBD2 on 5 matching bases. The DNA for the CDR3 is TGTGCCAGTACCAGCTGGCGGGGCACAGATACGCAGTATTTT. It yields the protein CASTSWRGTDTQYF.